The clone carrying this T cell receptor beta chain was detected a few times. This specimen belongs to a study of early T cells in non-severe SARS-CoV-2 infection. J gave up 4 bases and V 3 bases, and 9 bases lay outside the gene matches. The length of the CDR3 is 17 residues. CDR1 and CDR2 from the germline V gene are SGHDN and FVKESK. TCRdb recomputed calls from the 5' RACE reads with MiXCR, one row per CDR3 protein. Among 68,000 or so distinct CDR3 sequences listed, approximately 11% were seen once. Sequencing used whole blood. The TCR was taken from an adult who was a healthcare worker with PCR-confirmed SARS-CoV-2 infection or an uninfected control (not recorded which). The chain employs TRBV14 and TRBJ1-6; 7 bases align to TRBD1. This chain's CDR3 is CASSHRGPGQYNSPLHF. The CDR3, as DNA: TGTGCCAGCAGCCATCGGGGACCGGGACAGTATAATTCACCCCTCCACTTT.